One sample yielded the 10 T cell receptor beta chains listed below, sequenced in a study of blood T cell repertoires in COVID-19. Data came from immunoSEQ multiplex PCR; TCRdb stores just in-frame clones and leaves some out. Counted here are more than 45,000 clones, about 81% occurring once; the ten biggest clones make up 22%. The material sequenced was peripheral blood. These receptors were obtained from a woman in her fifties or sixties with acute or convalescent COVID-19.

This chain uses TRBV12-3 or TRBV12-4 with TRBJ2-3, with TRBD2 as a possible D gene (6 bases). The CDR3 is 13 residues long. V was shortened by 7 bases and J by 0 bases, with 8 bases between the two germline ends. CDR3 sequence reads: CASTTSSTDTQYF. CDR3 nucleotides: TGTGCCAGCACAACTAGCAGCACAGATACGCAGTATTTT.

The genes are TRBV9 and TRBJ1-5; 10 nucleotides agree with TRBD1. The CDR3 is made up of 15 amino acids. Trimming cost V 0 bases and J 7 bases; bases outside gene matches: 4. Germline loops: CDR1 SGDLS, CDR2 YYNGEE. In DNA, the CDR3 is TGTGCCAGCAGCGTAGGAGGACAGGGGGGACAGCCCCAGCATTTT. Residues: CASSVGGQGGQPQHF.

This chain uses TRBV6-5 with TRBJ2-7; TRBD1 agrees at 8 bases. This CDR3 comprises 13 residues. Germline trimming cut 5 bases from V and 3 bases from J; bases unmatched to any gene: 3. The germline V gene has CDR1 MNHEY and CDR2 SVGAGI. In DNA, the CDR3 is TGTGCCAGCAGTACGGGACAGGACTACGAGCAGTACTTC. Translation gives CASSTGQDYEQYF.

DNA of the CDR3: TGTGCCAGCAGCTCAGCGTCTTATGAGCAGTTCTTC. Translated: CASSSASYEQFF. The J gene is TRBJ2-1, the V gene TRBV7-9, with unresolved D. In germline, CDR1 is SEHNR, CDR2 FQNEAQ (reference sequence). This CDR3 spans 12 amino acids. V lost 4 bases to trimming and J lost 8 bases, with 9 bases between them.

The chain employs TRBV2 and TRBJ1-6, with 8 bases fitting TRBD1. The length of the CDR3 is 13 residues. V lost 6 bases, J lost 7 bases, and 2 bases stayed unmatched. Germline V gene data show CDR1 as SNHLY and CDR2 as FYNNEI. CDR3 nucleotide sequence: TGTGCCAGCAGGGGACAGGAAAATTCACCCCTCCACTTT. It is translated as CASRGQENSPLHF.

The chain has TRBV7-2 and TRBJ1-2; 7 bases fit TRBD1. V gave up 5 bases and J gave up 8 bases; unmatched junction bases: 11. Germline V gene sequence: CDR1 SGHTA, CDR2 FQGNSA. This CDR3 has 14 residues. For the CDR3, the DNA is TGTGCCAGCAGCGCTACAGACAGGGCCGGCGGCTACACCTTC. Amino acids: CASSATDRAGGYTF.

The chain has TRBV15 and TRBJ2-1, with D perhaps TRBD2 (6 bases). CDR1 is LNHNV and CDR2 is YYDKDF in the germline V gene (reference sequence). With 0 bases removed from V and 9 bases from J, the gap between germline ends came to 18 bases. This CDR3 is 16 amino acids long. The CDR3 bases are TGTGCCACCAGCAGAGATCGGAGTGAGGGAGGAGGTGAGCAGTTCTTC. Translation gives CATSRDRSEGGGEQFF.

The V gene is TRBV7-9, the J gene TRBJ1-2; maybe TRBD1 (5 bases). Germline lookup yields CDR1 SEHNR and CDR2 FQNEAQ (reference sequence). V was shortened by 2 bases and J by 5 bases, with 9 bases between the two germline ends. The CDR3 sequence is 13 residues long. CDR3 amino acids: CASSLSGGYGYTF. Here the CDR3 DNA reads TGTGCCAGCAGCTTATCCGGGGGTTATGGCTACACCTTC.

CDR3 nucleotides: TGTGCCACCAGTGATCCCCAGGGGAGGGCAGGGGATACGCAGTATTTT. Amino acids: CATSDPQGRAGDTQYF. The chain combines TRBV24-1 with TRBJ2-3; D perhaps matches TRBD2 (7 bases). Germline V gene sequence: CDR1 KGHDR, CDR2 SFDVKD. Between the trimmed V and J ends, which lost 3 bases and 6 bases, there was a span of 18 bases. The CDR3 spans 16 residues.

This chain connects TRBV6-5 to TRBJ1-5; D remains unclear. V dropped 4 bases and J dropped 7 bases, with 11 bases sitting between them. The CDR3 runs 13 residues. Germline V gene sequence: CDR1 MNHEY, CDR2 SVGAGI. CDR3 sequence reads: CASSSAPGQPQHF. CDR3 bases: TGTGCCAGCAGTTCCGCCCCGGGACAGCCCCAGCATTTT.